The TCR beta chain under discussion was sequenced for a study of T cells after yellow fever vaccination. Study-level results: Abundant clonotypes from the bulk population could contaminate FACS-sorted repertoires. It was a small share of clonotypes that appeared in both CD4 and CD8 compartments.

The CDR3 length is 12 residues. Germline V gene data show CDR1 as DFQATT and CDR2 as SNEGSKA (reference sequence). V gave up 4 bases and J gave up 4 bases, with 10 bases separating them. As TCR cDNA was made by 5'RACE template switching, a universal primer site and UMIs were added. Using its own MiXCR run on the 5' RACE reads, TCRdb lists one record per CDR3 protein. The repertoire consists of around 500,000 distinct CDR3 sequences, with around a fifth occurring once and the leading ten covering 15% to 20%. Of note for this clonotype: Its antigen is unknown.

The receptor comes from a man between 18 and 35 years old who received the YFV17D yellow fever vaccine. This specimen was PBMCs, taken roughly 23 days after the first yellow fever vaccination. The J gene is TRBJ1-2, the V gene TRBV20-1; weak D call: TRBD1 (5 bases). CDR3 sequence: CSATGIGYGYTF. The CDR3 DNA sequence: TGCAGTGCTACAGGGATCGGCTATGGCTACACCTTC.